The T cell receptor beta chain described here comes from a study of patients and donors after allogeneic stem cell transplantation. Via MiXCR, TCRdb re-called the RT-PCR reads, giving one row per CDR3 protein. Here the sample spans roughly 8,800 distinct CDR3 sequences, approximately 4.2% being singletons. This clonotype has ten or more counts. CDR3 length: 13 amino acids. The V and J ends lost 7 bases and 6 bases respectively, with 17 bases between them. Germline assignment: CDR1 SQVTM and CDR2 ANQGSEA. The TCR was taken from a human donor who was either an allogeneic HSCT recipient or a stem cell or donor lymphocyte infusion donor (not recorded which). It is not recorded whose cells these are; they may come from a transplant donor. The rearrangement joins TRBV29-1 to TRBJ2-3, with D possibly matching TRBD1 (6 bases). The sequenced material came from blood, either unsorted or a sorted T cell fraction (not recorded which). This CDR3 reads CSGTGLGRDTQYF. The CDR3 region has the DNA TGCAGCGGTACAGGGTTGGGGCGGGATACGCAGTATTTT.